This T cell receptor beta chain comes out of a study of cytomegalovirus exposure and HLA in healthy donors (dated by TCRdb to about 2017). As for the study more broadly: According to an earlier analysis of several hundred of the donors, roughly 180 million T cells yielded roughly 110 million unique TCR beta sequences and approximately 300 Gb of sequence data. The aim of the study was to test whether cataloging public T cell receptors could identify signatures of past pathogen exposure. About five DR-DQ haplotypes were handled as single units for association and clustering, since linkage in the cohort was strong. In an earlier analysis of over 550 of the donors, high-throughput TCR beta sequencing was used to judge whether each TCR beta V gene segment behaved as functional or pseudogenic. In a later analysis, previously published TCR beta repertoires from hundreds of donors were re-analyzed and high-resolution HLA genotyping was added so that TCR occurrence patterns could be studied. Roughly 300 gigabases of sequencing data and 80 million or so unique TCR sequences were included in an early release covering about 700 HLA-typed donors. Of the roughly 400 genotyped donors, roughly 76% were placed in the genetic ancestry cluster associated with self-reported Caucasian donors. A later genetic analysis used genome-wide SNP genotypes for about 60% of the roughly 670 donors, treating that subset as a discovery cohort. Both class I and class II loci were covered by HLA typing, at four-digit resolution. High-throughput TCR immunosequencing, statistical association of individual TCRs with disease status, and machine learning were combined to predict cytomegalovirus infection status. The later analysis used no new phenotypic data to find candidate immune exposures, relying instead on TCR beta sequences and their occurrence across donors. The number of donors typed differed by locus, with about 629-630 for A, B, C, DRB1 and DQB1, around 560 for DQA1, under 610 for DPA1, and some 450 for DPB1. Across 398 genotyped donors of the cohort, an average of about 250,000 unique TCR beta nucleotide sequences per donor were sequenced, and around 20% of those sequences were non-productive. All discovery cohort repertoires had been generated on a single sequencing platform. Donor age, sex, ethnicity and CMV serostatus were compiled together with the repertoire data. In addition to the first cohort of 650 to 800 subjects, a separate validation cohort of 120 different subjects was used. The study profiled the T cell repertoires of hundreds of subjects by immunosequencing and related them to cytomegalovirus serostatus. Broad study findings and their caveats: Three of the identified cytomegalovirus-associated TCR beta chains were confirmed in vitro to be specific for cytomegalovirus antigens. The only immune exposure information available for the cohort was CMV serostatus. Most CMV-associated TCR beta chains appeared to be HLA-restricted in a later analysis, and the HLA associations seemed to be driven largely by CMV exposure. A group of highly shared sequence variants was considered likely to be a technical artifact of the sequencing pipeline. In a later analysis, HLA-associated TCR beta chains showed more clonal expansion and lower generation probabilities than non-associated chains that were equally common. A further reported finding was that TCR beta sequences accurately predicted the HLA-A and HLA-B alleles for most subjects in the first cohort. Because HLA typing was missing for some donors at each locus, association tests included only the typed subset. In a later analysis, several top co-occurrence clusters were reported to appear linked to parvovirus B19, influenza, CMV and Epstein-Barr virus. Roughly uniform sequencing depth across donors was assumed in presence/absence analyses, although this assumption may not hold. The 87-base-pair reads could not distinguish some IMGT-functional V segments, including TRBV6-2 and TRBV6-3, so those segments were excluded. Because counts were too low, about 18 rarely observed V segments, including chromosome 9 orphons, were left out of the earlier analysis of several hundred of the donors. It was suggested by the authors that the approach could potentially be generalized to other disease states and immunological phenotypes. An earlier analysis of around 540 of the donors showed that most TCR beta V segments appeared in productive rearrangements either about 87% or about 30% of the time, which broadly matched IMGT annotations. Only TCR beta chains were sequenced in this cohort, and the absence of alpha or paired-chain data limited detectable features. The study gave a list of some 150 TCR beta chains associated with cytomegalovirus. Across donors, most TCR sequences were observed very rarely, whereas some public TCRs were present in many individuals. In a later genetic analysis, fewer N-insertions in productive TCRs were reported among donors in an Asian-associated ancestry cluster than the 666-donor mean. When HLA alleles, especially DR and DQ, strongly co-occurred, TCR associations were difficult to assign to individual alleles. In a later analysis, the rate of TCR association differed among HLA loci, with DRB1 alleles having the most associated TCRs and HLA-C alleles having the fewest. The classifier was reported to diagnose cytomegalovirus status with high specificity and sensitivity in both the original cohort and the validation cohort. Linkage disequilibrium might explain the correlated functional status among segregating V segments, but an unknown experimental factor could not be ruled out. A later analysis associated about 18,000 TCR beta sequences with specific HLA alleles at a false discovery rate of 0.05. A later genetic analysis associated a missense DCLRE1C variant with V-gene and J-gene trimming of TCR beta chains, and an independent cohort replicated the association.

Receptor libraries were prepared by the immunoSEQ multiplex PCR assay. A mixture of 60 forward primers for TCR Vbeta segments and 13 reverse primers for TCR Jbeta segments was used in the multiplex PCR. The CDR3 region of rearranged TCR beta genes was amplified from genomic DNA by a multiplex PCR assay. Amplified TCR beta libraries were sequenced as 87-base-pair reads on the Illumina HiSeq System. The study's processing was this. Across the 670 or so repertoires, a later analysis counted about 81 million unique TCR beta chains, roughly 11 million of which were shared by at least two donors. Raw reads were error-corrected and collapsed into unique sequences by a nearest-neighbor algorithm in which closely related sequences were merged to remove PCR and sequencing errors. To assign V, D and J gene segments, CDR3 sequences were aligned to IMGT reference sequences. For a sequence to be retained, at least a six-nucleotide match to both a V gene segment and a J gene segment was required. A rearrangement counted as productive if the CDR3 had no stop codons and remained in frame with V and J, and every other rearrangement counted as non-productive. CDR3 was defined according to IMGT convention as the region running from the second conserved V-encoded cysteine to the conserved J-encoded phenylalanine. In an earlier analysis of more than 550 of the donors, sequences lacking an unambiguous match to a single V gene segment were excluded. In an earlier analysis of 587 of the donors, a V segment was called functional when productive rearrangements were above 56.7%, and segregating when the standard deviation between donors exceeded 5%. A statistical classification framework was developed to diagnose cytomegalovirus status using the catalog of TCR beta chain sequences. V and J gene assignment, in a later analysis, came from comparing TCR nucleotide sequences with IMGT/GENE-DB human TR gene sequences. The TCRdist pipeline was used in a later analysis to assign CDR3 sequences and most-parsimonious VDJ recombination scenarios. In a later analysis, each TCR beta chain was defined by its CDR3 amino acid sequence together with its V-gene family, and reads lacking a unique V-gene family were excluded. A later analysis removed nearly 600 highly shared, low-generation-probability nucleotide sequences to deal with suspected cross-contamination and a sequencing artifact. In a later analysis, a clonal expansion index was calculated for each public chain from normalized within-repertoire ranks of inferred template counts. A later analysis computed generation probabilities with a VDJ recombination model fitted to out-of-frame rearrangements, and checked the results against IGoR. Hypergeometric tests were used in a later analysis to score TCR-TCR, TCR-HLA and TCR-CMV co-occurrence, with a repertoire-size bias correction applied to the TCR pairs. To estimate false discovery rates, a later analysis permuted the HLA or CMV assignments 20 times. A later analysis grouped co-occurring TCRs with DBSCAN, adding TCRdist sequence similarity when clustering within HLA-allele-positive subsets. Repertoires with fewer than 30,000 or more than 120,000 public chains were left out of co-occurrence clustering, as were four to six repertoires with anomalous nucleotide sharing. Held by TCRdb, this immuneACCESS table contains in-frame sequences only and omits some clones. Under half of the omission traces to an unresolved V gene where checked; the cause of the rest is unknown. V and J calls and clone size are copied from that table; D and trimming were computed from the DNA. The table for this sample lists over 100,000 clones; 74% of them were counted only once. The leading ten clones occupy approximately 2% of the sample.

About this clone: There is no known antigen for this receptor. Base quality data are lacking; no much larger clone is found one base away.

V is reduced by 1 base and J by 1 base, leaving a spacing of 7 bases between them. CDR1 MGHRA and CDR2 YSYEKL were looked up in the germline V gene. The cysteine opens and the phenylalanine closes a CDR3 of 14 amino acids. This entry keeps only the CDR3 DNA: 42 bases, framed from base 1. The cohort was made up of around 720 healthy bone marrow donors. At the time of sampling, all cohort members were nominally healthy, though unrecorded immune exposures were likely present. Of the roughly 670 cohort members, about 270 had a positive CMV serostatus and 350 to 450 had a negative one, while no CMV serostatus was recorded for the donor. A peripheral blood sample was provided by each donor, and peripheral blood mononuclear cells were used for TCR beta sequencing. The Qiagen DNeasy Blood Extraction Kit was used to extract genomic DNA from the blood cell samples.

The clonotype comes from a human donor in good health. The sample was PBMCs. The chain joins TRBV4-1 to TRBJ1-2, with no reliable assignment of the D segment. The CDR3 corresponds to CASSQGSGNYGYTF. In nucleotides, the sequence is TGCGCCAGCAGCCAAGGGTCGGGTAACTATGGCTACACCTTC.